The next 31 T cell receptor beta chains were all read from a single sample in a study of cytomegalovirus exposure and HLA in healthy donors. Assay: immunoSEQ multiplex PCR; the TCRdb copy retains only in-frame clones and omits some. The sample contains 150,000 to 200,000 clones, 86% of which appear only once. Sequenced material: PBMCs. The receptors derive from a woman aged 25 to 39 in good health and CMV-seronegative.

The rearrangement uses TRBV7-2 and TRBJ2-1; D possibly uses TRBD1 or TRBD2 (5 bases each). CDR1 and CDR2 from the germline V gene are SGHTA and FQGNSA. The CDR3 contains 15 residues. The germline V and J ends were trimmed by 7 bases and 4 bases, with 17 bases remaining between them. Here the CDR3 DNA reads TGTGCCAGCATCCAGAGGGGCGGCCGATACAATGAGCAGTTCTTC. Residues: CASIQRGGRYNEQFF.

This chain connects TRBV30 to TRBJ2-3; 7 bases align to TRBD1. V was clipped by 4 bases and J by 2 bases; unmatched bases: 9. The germline V gene has CDR1 GTSNPN and CDR2 SVGIG (reference sequence). The CDR3 length is 15 residues. CDR3 amino acids: CAWNSLDRATDTQYF. The CDR3 DNA is TGTGCCTGGAACTCTCTCGACAGGGCCACAGATACGCAGTATTTT.

The chain links TRBV10-2 to TRBJ2-3; 9 nucleotides line up with TRBD2. The germline V gene has CDR1 WSHSY and CDR2 SAAADI. V lost 3 bases to trimming and J lost 8 bases; unmatched junction nucleotides: 6. This CDR3 region has 14 residues. Written as DNA, the CDR3 is TGCGCCAGCAGTGACCCTAGCGGGGTTACTACGCAGTATTTT. Protein: CASSDPSGVTTQYF.

The CDR3 DNA reads TGTGCCAGCTCACCAATTCGGACAGGGTCTTACACTGAAGCTTTCTTT. Translating gives CASSPIRTGSYTEAFF. The chain couples TRBV18 to TRBJ1-1; 8 positions match TRBD1. V was clipped by 2 bases and J by 3 bases; unmatched bases: 8. Germline V CDR1 and CDR2: KGHSH, LQKENI. CDR3 length equals 16 residues.

The rearrangement links TRBV2 to TRBJ1-5; 8 bases agree with TRBD1. Germline V gene data show CDR1 as SNHLY and CDR2 as FYNNEI. There are 15 residues in the CDR3. With V trimmed by 6 bases and J by 1 base, 5 bases remained unmatched. The CDR3 here is CASRPRDRSNQPQHF. The CDR3 DNA is TGTGCCAGCAGACCCCGGGACAGGAGCAATCAGCCCCAGCATTTT.

The rearrangement links TRBV5-4 to TRBJ1-2; D remains unclear. This CDR3 is 11 amino acids long. V shed 0 bases and J shed 7 bases, with 4 bases lying between them. Germline CDR1 is SGHNT and CDR2 is YYREEE (reference sequence). The CDR3 here is CASSLAGGYTF. Here the CDR3 DNA reads TGTGCCAGCAGCTTGGCCGGTGGCTACACCTTC.

The J gene is TRBJ1-2, the V gene TRBV30, with a possible D match to TRBD1 (5 bases). The V and J ends lost 1 base and 1 base respectively, with 25 bases between them. The CDR3 consists of 19 residues. CDR1 and CDR2 from the germline V gene are GTSNPN and SVGIG (reference sequence). The CDR3 nucleotides are TGTGCCTGGAGTGCTTCGCCTACATGGGGACCGAGCTTTAACTATGGCTACACCTTC. Translating it yields CAWSASPTWGPSFNYGYTF.

This rearrangement joins TRBV28 to TRBJ1-1, with 8 bases identical to TRBD1. The CDR3 loop spans 13 amino acids. V was clipped by 3 bases and J by 6 bases; unmatched bases: 3. The germline CDR1 and CDR2 sequences are MDHEN and SYDVKM. Here the CDR3 reads CASSLTGASEAFF. The CDR3 DNA sequence: TGTGCCAGCAGTTTGACAGGGGCATCTGAAGCTTTCTTT.

The V call is TRBV9, the J call TRBJ2-1; unclear D gene. Germline-derived CDR1 and CDR2 are SGDLS and YYNGEE. The germline V and J ends were trimmed by 0 bases and 12 bases, with 13 bases remaining between them. The CDR3 length is 13 residues. The CDR3 protein is CASSVGSRNTQFF. As DNA, the CDR3 is TGTGCCAGCAGCGTAGGCAGCAGGAATACGCAGTTCTTC. Full variable domain (outside the CDR3, taken from reference TRBV9 and TRBJ2-1): DSGVTQTPKHLITATGQRVTLRCSPRSGDLSVYWYQQSLDQGLQFLIQYYNGEERAKGNILERFSAQQFPDLHSELNLSSLELGDSALYFCASSVGSRNTQFFGPGTRLTVL.

The chain is built from TRBV27 and TRBJ2-7; D is possibly TRBD2 (5 bases). Trimming shortened V by 4 bases and J by 2 bases, and 12 bases separated the two germline ends. The CDR3 sequence is 14 residues long. Germline CDR1 MNHEY, CDR2 SMNVEV (reference sequence). The DNA of the CDR3 is TGTGCCAGCAGTTCCATATCCGGGACCTACGAGCAGTACTTC. Protein: CASSSISGTYEQYF.

This rearrangement joins TRBV7-2 to TRBJ1-2, with D uncertain. V shed 1 base and J shed 10 bases, with 10 bases lying between them. Germline loops: CDR1 SGHTA, CDR2 FQGNSA. The CDR3 spans 12 residues. The CDR3 DNA reads as TGTGCCAGCAGCTTAGTGAGGGCAGCCTACACCTTC. Its protein is CASSLVRAAYTF.

This chain connects TRBV9 to TRBJ2-1, with 8 bases that match TRBD2. J was trimmed by 3 bases and V by 4 bases; bases with no gene match: 12. The length of the CDR3 is 17 residues. Germline lookup yields CDR1 SGDLS and CDR2 YYNGEE. CDR3 coding DNA: TGTGCCAGCAGCCCCCGGGTTAGGGCGGGAGGCTACAATGAGCAGTTCTTC. Protein sequence: CASSPRVRAGGYNEQFF.

The rearrangement joins TRBV10-3 to TRBJ2-2; 10 bases map to TRBD1. The CDR3 loop spans 15 amino acids. Germline CDR1 is ENHRY and CDR2 is SYGVKD. V trimming: 8 bases; J trimming: 2 bases; junction bases outside the gene matches: 5. This CDR3 is CAIPGQGGNTGELFF. In DNA form, the CDR3 reads TGTGCCATCCCCGGACAGGGGGGTAACACCGGGGAGCTGTTTTTT.

The chain carries TRBV27 and TRBJ2-6; no firm D call. The germline V and J ends were trimmed by 4 bases and 4 bases, with 8 bases remaining between them. This CDR3 has 14 amino acids. Germline V gene data show CDR1 as MNHEY and CDR2 as SMNVEV (reference sequence). CDR3 nucleotide sequence: TGTGCCAGCAGTTATAGGGCCGGGGCCAACGTCCTGACTTTC. Translation: CASSYRAGANVLTF.

CDR3 residues: CASSIRRSSGNTIYF. In nucleotides, the CDR3 is TGTGCCAGCAGTATCAGACGAAGCTCTGGAAACACCATATATTTT. This chain links TRBV6-5 with TRBJ1-3; D is undetermined. Trimming removed 5 bases at V and 0 bases at J, with 11 bases between. The CDR3 is made up of 15 amino acids. Germline V gene lookup returns CDR1 MNHEY and CDR2 SVGAGI.

This rearrangement joins TRBV30 to TRBJ1-3; D uncertain. The ends were cut back, 6 bases at V and 0 bases at J, with 12 bases in the middle. Germline V gene lookup returns CDR1 GTSNPN and CDR2 SVGIG (reference sequence). This CDR3 is built from 14 residues. The CDR3: CACLPRGSGNTIYF. CDR3 sequence (DNA): TGTGCCTGCCTCCCCCGCGGCTCTGGAAACACCATATATTTT.

The chain uses TRBV7-9 and TRBJ2-7; 7 nucleotides line up with TRBD1. After removal of 5 bases from V and 1 base from J, the junction contained 5 bases not matched to a gene. The CDR3 runs to 14 residues. Germline V lookup: CDR1 SEHNR, CDR2 FQNEAQ (reference sequence). The CDR3 DNA is TGTGCCAGCAGCCCCCGGGACAGATCCTACGAGCAGTACTTC. Residues: CASSPRDRSYEQYF.

The chain recombines TRBV5-1 with TRBJ2-5, with 8 bases matching TRBD1. Looked up from germline, CDR1 is SGHRS and CDR2 is YFSETQ. J was trimmed by 5 bases and V by 7 bases; bases with no gene match: 13. This CDR3 has 15 residues. The CDR3 spells CASGYGTGSLETQYF. The CDR3 nucleotides are TGCGCCAGCGGATACGGGACAGGATCGTTGGAGACCCAGTACTTC. The entire variable domain, with the rest obtained from reference TRBV5-1 and TRBJ2-5, is as follows: KAGVTQTPRYLIKTRGQQVTLSCSPISGHRSVSWYQQTPGQGLQFLFEYFSETQRNKGNFPGRFSGRQFSNSRSEMNVSTLELGDSALYLCASGYGTGSLETQYFGPGTRLLVL.

The chain links TRBV15 to TRBJ1-5; D perhaps matches TRBD1 (6 bases). CDR1 and CDR2 from the germline V gene are LNHNV and YYDKDF (reference sequence). The ends were cut back, 1 base at V and 3 bases at J, with 13 bases in the middle. This CDR3 comprises 16 residues. The CDR3 bases are TGTGCCACCAGCAGAGGCGGGGGGCGGAACAATCAGCCCCAGCATTTT. Its translation: CATSRGGGRNNQPQHF.

This clone occurred once. The rearrangement joins TRBV25-1 to TRBJ2-2; D remains ambiguous. The CDR3 consists of 15 residues. Trimming stripped 3 bases from V and 8 bases from J, with 16 bases between. The germline gives CDR1 MGHDK, CDR2 SYGVNS. The CDR3 nucleotides read TGTGCCAGCAGTGATCTAGGTGGTGAACTGGGGGAGCTGTTTTTT. Translated, it gives CASSDLGGELGELFF.

The chain recombines TRBV11-2 with TRBJ2-7; possible D gene TRBD1, 6 bases. Trimming pared 4 bases from V and 6 bases from J, leaving 16 bases between. The V gene's germline CDR1 is SGHAT and CDR2 FQNNGV. This CDR3 is 14 amino acids long. CDR3 DNA: TGTGCCAGCAGCTCGAGGAGGACAGAGGTCGAGCAGTACTTC. This encodes CASSSRRTEVEQYF.

The genes are TRBV5-4 and TRBJ2-6; D gene unclear. V shed 4 bases and J shed 0 bases, with 5 bases lying between them. The germline CDR1 and CDR2 sequences are SGHNT and YYREEE (reference sequence). This CDR3 region has 14 residues. CDR3 DNA sequence: TGTGCCAGCAGCCCCGACTCTGGGGCCAACGTCCTGACTTTC. It yields the protein CASSPDSGANVLTF. The full variable domain, its missing parts supplied by reference TRBV5-4 and TRBJ2-6, is ETGVTQSPTHLIKTRGQQVTLRCSSQSGHNTVSWYQQALGQGPQFIFQYYREEENGRGNFPPRFSGLQFPNYSSELNVNALELDDSALYLCASSPDSGANVLTFGAGSRLTVL.

The genes are TRBV4-1 and TRBJ1-2; no reliable D call. V dropped 7 bases and J dropped 6 bases, with 21 bases sitting between them. This CDR3 contains 15 residues. CDR1 is MGHRA and CDR2 is YSYEKL in the germline V gene. Here the CDR3 DNA reads TGCGCCAGCACCCTAACCGAAGTGAGCGTCCATGGCTACACCTTC. This translates into CASTLTEVSVHGYTF.

In this sample, this clone turned up once. The V and J genes are TRBV7-2 and TRBJ2-2; tentative D call: TRBD2 (6 bases). Between the trimmed V and J ends, which lost 3 bases and 5 bases, there was a span of 13 bases. Looked up from germline, CDR1 is SGHTA and CDR2 is FQGNSA. The CDR3 is 15 amino acids. CDR3 bases: TGTGCCAGCAGCTTGAAGGGAGGAGGGACCGGGGAGCTGTTTTTT. Translated, it gives CASSLKGGGTGELFF.

V and J are TRBV27 and TRBJ2-7, with 7 bases fitting TRBD2. CDR3 length equals 16 residues. V lost 3 bases, J lost 5 bases, and 13 bases stayed unmatched. The germline V gene has CDR1 MNHEY and CDR2 SMNVEV (reference sequence). DNA for the CDR3: TGTGCCAGCAGTTTCCTCTATGGCGGGAGTGTCAACGAGCAGTACTTC. Its protein product is CASSFLYGGSVNEQYF.

This clone was counted a single time. The V call is TRBV29-1, the J call TRBJ1-1; a possible D gene is TRBD1 (5 bases). The germline gives CDR1 SQVTM, CDR2 ANQGSEA. Trimming took off 4 bases at V and 7 bases at J, with 19 bases between the two ends. CDR3 length: 14 amino acids. CDR3 in DNA: TGCAGCGTTGTAATCAGGGCACGCGCCAATGAAGCTTTCTTT. It specifies CSVVIRARANEAFF.

This chain joins TRBV6-1 and TRBJ1-2; 7 nucleotides align to TRBD1. CDR1 and CDR2 (germline): MNHNS, SASEGT. Unmatched junction bases numbered 6, after V lost 4 bases and J lost 4 bases. The CDR3 sequence is 14 residues long. The CDR3 region is CASSGPTGSYGYTF. CDR3 DNA: TGTGCCAGCAGTGGACCGACAGGGTCCTATGGCTACACCTTC.

The rearrangement uses TRBV18 and TRBJ1-1, with D possibly being TRBD1 (5 bases). In germline, CDR1 is KGHSH, CDR2 LQKENI. This CDR3 comprises 13 residues. V lost 3 bases to trimming and J lost 2 bases, with 7 bases between them. CDR3 amino acids: CASSPGLNTEAFF. DNA of the CDR3: TGTGCCAGCTCACCGGGACTCAACACTGAAGCTTTCTTT. The full variable domain, with the rest looked up from reference TRBV18 and TRBJ1-1, is NAGVMQNPRHLVRRRGQEARLRCSPMKGHSHVYWYRQLPEEGLKFMVYLQKENIIDESGMPKERFSAEFPKEGPSILRIQQVVRGDSAAYFCASSPGLNTEAFFGQGTRLTVV.

The chain links TRBV29-1 to TRBJ2-1, with D tentatively TRBD2 (6 bases). CDR3 size: 11 residues. Germline V gene sequence: CDR1 SQVTM, CDR2 ANQGSEA. V lost 6 bases, J lost 7 bases, and 10 bases lay in between. The CDR3: CSVEDYNEQFF. The CDR3 DNA is TGCAGCGTGGAGGACTATAATGAGCAGTTCTTC.

The chain carries TRBV4-2 and TRBJ1-1; 7 nucleotides match TRBD1. V lost 8 bases, J lost 0 bases, and 6 bases stayed unmatched. The V gene's germline CDR1 is LGHNA and CDR2 YNFKEQ. This CDR3 comprises 14 residues. The CDR3 DNA sequence: TGTGCCAGCTCAGAGGGACAGATGAACACTGAAGCTTTCTTT. As protein: CASSEGQMNTEAFF.

The rearrangement links TRBV18 to TRBJ1-4, with a tentative D call TRBD1 (5 bases). Trimming took off 3 bases at V and 3 bases at J, with 11 bases between the two ends. The CDR3 runs to 15 residues. Germline V gene lookup returns CDR1 KGHSH and CDR2 LQKENI. The CDR3 coding sequence is TGTGCCAGCTCACCCTACGGGACCTCTAATGAAAAACTGTTTTTT. Its protein product is CASSPYGTSNEKLFF.